This T cell receptor beta chain was retrieved from a study of CD8+ T cells in alopecia areata. Study at large: Treated patients took oral tofacitinib at 5 to 10 mg twice daily.

Only one count was recorded for this clone. What it binds is unknown. Study-wide findings and caveats: Unlike in mice, where it was clearer, TCR sharing across patients was less clear, possibly HLA-related.

Stated treatment: oral pan-JAK inhibitor, 5-10 mg twice daily. T lymphocytes (CD4+ and CD8+) were sorted from PBMCs. From germline, CDR1 is MNHEY and CDR2 SMNVEV (reference sequence). Trimming pared 6 bases from V and 5 bases from J, leaving 11 bases between. The CDR3 has 13 residues. Reverse transcription of extracted RNA yielded cDNA, which provided the sequencing template. Data came from immunoSEQ multiplex PCR; TCRdb stores just in-frame clones and leaves some out. The data show some 98,000 clones, around 60% seen once. This sequence joins TRBV27 and TRBJ1-5; D gene uncertain. The sequence was collected from a human donor with alopecia areata. Sample: CD8+ T cells sorted from blood, taken at week 4, from a patient treated with tofacitinib. CDR3 loop: CASSSSRDQPQHF. The CDR3 DNA reads TGTGCCAGCAGCTCATCCAGAGATCAGCCCCAGCATTTT.